This TCR beta chain stems from a study of blood T cell repertoires in COVID-19. Study summary: PBMCs, B-cell-depleted T cells, or T cells provided the cDNA or gDNA that made up the material.

The germline V gene has CDR1 LGHDT and CDR2 YNNKEL (reference sequence). This CDR3 has 16 amino acids. V trimming: 6 bases; J trimming: 1 base; junction bases outside the gene matches: 11. As processed by the authors: Counts of nucleated cells, estimated from reference gene primer amplification, were obtained. Method: immunoSEQ multiplex PCR; TCRdb's copy keeps in-frame clones and lacks some. From that table come the V and J calls and clone size; the DNA was used to work out D and trimming. The data show 150,000 to 200,000 clones, 87% seen once. The V call is TRBV3-1 (or the pseudogene TRBV3-2), the J call TRBJ1-1, with 7 bases lining up with TRBD1. Sequencing input: PBMCs or T cells enriched from blood (not recorded which). This clonotype was sampled from a human donor with acute COVID-19. The donor label of this sample is uncertain. CDR3 DNA sequence: TGTGCCAGCAGACGGTTAAGGGACAGCCGGAACACTGAAGCTTTCTTT. Translated, it gives CASRRLRDSRNTEAFF.